The 18 T cell receptor beta chains reported below all come from one sample, sequenced in a study of blood T cells in healthy people across ages. Together with a sample-barcoded 5' primer, a J-beta primer mix was included in a second PCR lasting about 7 to 12 cycles. TCRdb analysed the 5' RACE reads with MiXCR anew, one entry per CDR3 protein. This sample has approximately 1.5 million distinct CDR3 sequences, with around 36% found just once. Material for sequencing was blood. The receptor source for this set is a woman aged 30 to 39 in good health.

The chain recombines TRBV29-1 with TRBJ1-5, with 7 bases fitting TRBD1. CDR1 and CDR2 (germline): SQVTM, ANQGSEA. The CDR3 extends over 13 amino acids. Trimming removed 6 bases from V and 6 bases from J; junction bases left unmatched: 8. The DNA of the CDR3 is TGCAGCGTGGCAACAGGGGACGCTCAGCCCCAGCATTTT. Translation: CSVATGDAQPQHF.

This clonotype was seen a handful of times. The rearrangement links TRBV20-1 to TRBJ1-4; 8 positions agree with TRBD1. The CDR3 runs 16 residues. Germline CDR1 DFQATT, CDR2 SNEGSKA (reference sequence). The J segment lost 6 bases and the V segment lost 1 base, leaving 10 bases of the junction unmatched. Here the CDR3 DNA reads TGCAGTGCTAGAGCCCCTCCCAGGGGGCGCGATGAAAAACTGTTTTTT. Amino acids: CSARAPPRGRDEKLFF.

The chain recombines TRBV6-2 or TRBV6-3 with TRBJ2-7, with 12 bases that match TRBD2. The CDR3 has 16 amino acids. V lost 5 bases, J lost 2 bases, and 7 bases stayed unmatched. Germline lookup yields CDR1 MNHEY and CDR2 SVGEGT. CDR3 DNA: TGTGCCAGCAGTCCACTAGCGGGGGGCCTCACCTACGAGCAGTACTTC. It is translated as CASSPLAGGLTYEQYF.

This clonotype has a count of ten or more. CDR3 in amino acids: CAISEGTSGTYEQYF. DNA of the CDR3: TGTGCCATCAGCGAGGGGACTAGCGGAACCTACGAGCAGTACTTC. V gene TRBV10-3 combines with J gene TRBJ2-7, with TRBD2 matching 11 bases. The CDR3 is made up of 15 amino acids. The V segment lost 6 bases and the J segment 2 bases; nucleotides outside the gene matches: 6. The germline CDR1 and CDR2 sequences are ENHRY and SYGVKD.

The V and J genes are TRBV7-8 and TRBJ2-5; D gene uncertain. The better agreement between TRBJ2-7 and the DNA end casts doubt on the J call. The CDR3 consists of 14 residues. CDR1 SGHVS and CDR2 FQNEAQ come from the germline V gene. DNA of the CDR3: TGTGCCAGCAGCTTAGGGGCCCGCGGTTCCGAGCAGTACTTC. This encodes CASSLGARGSEQYF.

This chain joins TRBV27 and TRBJ1-1; perhaps TRBD1 as D (5 bases). CDR3 length: 16 residues. With 6 bases removed from V and 1 base from J, the gap between germline ends came to 18 bases. CDR1 and CDR2 (germline): MNHEY, SMNVEV (reference sequence). The CDR3 sequence: CASSSLAGRGNTEAFF. In nucleotides, the CDR3 is TGTGCCAGCAGCTCCCTTGCGGGACGGGGGAACACTGAAGCTTTCTTT.

This clonotype appeared a few times. This sequence joins TRBV4-1 and TRBJ2-6; 7 bases map to TRBD1. The CDR3 sequence is 17 residues long. Germline V gives CDR1 MGHRA, CDR2 YSYEKL. The ends lost 5 bases at V and 3 bases at J; junction bases unmatched: 10. The CDR3 sequence: CASSSLKGAIGANVLTF. In nucleotides, the CDR3 is TGCGCCAGCAGCTCCCTGAAGGGGGCAATTGGGGCCAACGTCCTGACTTTC.

V usage is TRBV5-4 and J usage is TRBJ2-1; 7 bases are shared with TRBD1. The germline V gene has CDR1 SGHNT and CDR2 YYREEE (reference sequence). The junction had 9 bases not matched to a gene; V was cut back by 2 bases and J by 7 bases. The CDR3 sequence is 15 residues long. CDR3 region: CASSLQGSASNEQFF. CDR3 sequence (DNA): TGTGCCAGCAGCTTACAGGGGTCAGCATCGAATGAGCAGTTCTTC.

This chain uses TRBV25-1 with TRBJ2-4; D gene ambiguous. Trimming took off 6 bases at V and 4 bases at J, with 13 bases between the two ends. The germline V gene encodes CDR1 MGHDK and CDR2 SYGVNS. The CDR3 is 14 amino acids. This chain's CDR3 is CASSREQPKNIQYF. The DNA for the CDR3 is TGTGCCAGCAGCCGAGAACAGCCAAAAAACATTCAGTACTTC.

The chain couples TRBV28 to TRBJ2-5, with unresolved D. V lost 4 bases, J lost 0 bases, and 9 bases lay in between. The CDR3 runs 14 residues. Per germline, CDR1 MDHEN and CDR2 SYDVKM. CDR3: CASSSPEYQETQYF. CDR3 coding DNA: TGTGCCAGCAGTTCCCCGGAGTACCAAGAGACCCAGTACTTC.

This chain connects TRBV7-8 to TRBJ2-7, with 8 bases matching TRBD1. V lost 1 base to trimming and J lost 6 bases; unmatched junction nucleotides: 8. The CDR3 extends over 15 amino acids. Germline CDR1 reads SGHVS; CDR2 reads FQNEAQ. In nucleotides, the CDR3 is TGTGCCAGCAGCTTAGTAGTCCAGGGGGCTCTCGAGCAGTACTTC. Residues: CASSLVVQGALEQYF.

This clonotype was counted ten times or more. The J gene is TRBJ2-2, the V gene TRBV18, with 8 nucleotides matching TRBD2. The ends lost 4 bases at V and 0 bases at J; junction bases unmatched: 4. The length of the CDR3 is 16 residues. The germline V gene encodes CDR1 KGHSH and CDR2 LQKENI. The CDR3 here is CASSRLAGPNTGELFF. DNA for the CDR3: TGTGCCAGCTCACGATTAGCGGGACCGAACACCGGGGAGCTGTTTTTT.

About this clonotype itself: This could be a read error, since a much larger clone is one nucleotide away. This chain links TRBV27 with TRBJ1-2; D may be TRBD1 (5 bases). The CDR3 has 15 residues. With 8 bases removed from V and 1 base from J, the gap between germline ends came to 17 bases. CDR1 MNHEY and CDR2 SMNVEV come from the germline V gene (reference sequence). The CDR3 reads CASGDVSGDNYGYTF. The CDR3 DNA reads as TGTGCCAGCGGGGACGTTTCAGGAGATAACTATGGCTACACCTTC.

This rearrangement joins TRBV20-1 to TRBJ2-5; D is possibly TRBD2 (6 bases). Per germline, CDR1 DFQATT and CDR2 SNEGSKA (reference sequence). Trimming stripped 5 bases from V and 3 bases from J, with 13 bases between. The CDR3 length is 13 residues. The CDR3: CSAPRTMKETQYF. The CDR3 DNA follows: TGCAGTGCTCCCAGGACTATGAAAGAGACCCAGTACTTC.

This clonotype has more than one count but fewer than ten. The CDR3 spells CSADRGADTQYF. The CDR3 DNA is TGCAGTGCTGACAGGGGCGCAGATACGCAGTATTTT. This chain joins TRBV20-1 and TRBJ2-3, with TRBD1 identical over 8 bases. The CDR3 length is 12 residues. With 5 bases clipped from V and 4 bases from J, the junction kept 2 bases outside the gene matches. Germline CDR1 and CDR2: DFQATT and SNEGSKA (reference sequence).

This CDR3 reads CASTSLRGSGQFF. Written as DNA, the CDR3 is TGTGCCAGCACCTCGCTCAGGGGCAGTGGGCAGTTCTTC. The chain has TRBV7-2 and TRBJ2-1, with D possibly being TRBD1 (6 bases). There are 13 residues in the CDR3. From germline, CDR1 is SGHTA and CDR2 FQGNSA. V was clipped by 7 bases and J by 12 bases, with 19 bases between them.

The chain couples TRBV20-1 to TRBJ1-2; D is unclear. Per the germline V gene, CDR1 is DFQATT and CDR2 is SNEGSKA (reference sequence). The CDR3 has 15 amino acids. Trimming removed 0 bases from V and 0 bases from J, with 11 bases in between. As DNA, the CDR3 is TGCAGTGCTAGAGATAGATGGCAGGCTAACTATGGCTACACCTTC. Translation: CSARDRWQANYGYTF.

About this clonotype: One end of the junction fails to match germline, which may point to a read error. The chain uses TRBV18 and TRBJ2-2, with a tentative D call TRBD2 (5 bases). The CDR3 extends over 15 amino acids. CDR1 and CDR2 (germline): KGHSH, LQKENI. The CDR3 nucleotides are TGTGCCAGCTCACCATTCGATGCGAACACCGGGGAGCCGTTTTTT. This gives the protein CASSPFDANTGEPFF.